Detailed here is one TCR beta chain. The sample belongs to a study of blood T cell repertoires in COVID-19. The assay was immunoSEQ multiplex PCR, and TCRdb's table has in-frame clones only and misses some. The sample has 150,000 or so clones, 88% seen once. This CDR3 has 14 amino acids. Germline CDR1 and CDR2: SGHTA and FQGTGA. V was pared by 5 bases and J by 4 bases, with 14 bases between. This receptor was identified in a woman aged 60-75 years with acute or convalescent COVID-19. V and J are TRBV7-3 and TRBJ1-2; D unresolved. Sequencing was performed on peripheral blood. The DNA of the CDR3 is TGTGCCAGCAGCGCTACCGTGAGTGGCTATGGCTACACCTTC. As protein: CASSATVSGYGYTF. Combining the CDR3 with reference TRBV7-3 and TRBJ1-2 gives the whole variable domain GAGVSQTPSNKVTEKGKYVELRCDPISGHTALYWYRQSLGQGPEFLIYFQGTGAADDSGLPNDRFFAVRPEGSVSTLKIQRTERGDSAVYLCASSATVSGYGYTFGSGTRLTVV.